This paragraph covers one TCR beta chain sequence. The data stem from a study of Ad26.COV2.S vaccination and SARS-CoV-2 variants. Treatment reported: over 15 received Ad26.COV2.S at low or high dose, single or two shots; several received placebo; per-sample allocation not given. Day 63 after the first injection of vaccine or placebo was the sampling time. The repertoire was sequenced with immunoSEQ multiplex PCR; TCRdb's copy has only in-frame clones and lacks some. The table has some 640,000 clones, around 89% seen once. This clonotype was sampled from a person between 18 and 60 years old who received the Ad26.COV2.S COVID-19 vaccine or a placebo. The input for sequencing was peripheral blood, taken in a trial of Ad26.COV2.S vaccine versus placebo.

The CDR3 loop reads CASSLTGGGGMANYGYTF. CDR3 DNA: TGCGCCAGCAGCTTGACCGGAGGGGGCGGGATGGCTAACTATGGCTACACCTTC. The V gene is TRBV5-1, the J gene TRBJ1-2; 7 nucleotides match TRBD1. Looked up from germline, CDR1 is SGHRS and CDR2 is YFSETQ. CDR3 length: 18 residues. Unmatched junction bases numbered 12, after V lost 1 base and J lost 0 bases.